The T cell receptor beta chain described here comes from a study of sequential checkpoint blockade in melanoma. Study in general: Randomization was 1:1 between first-line nivolumab→ipilimumab and ipilimumab→nivolumab.

Indicated treatment: randomized to nivolumab then ipilimumab (arm A) or the reverse (arm B). PBMC sorting kept live CD3+CD8+ cells without CD19 or CD56. Assay used: immunoSEQ multiplex PCR; TCRdb lists only in-frame clones, some missing. The repertoire consists of about 17,000 clones, with roughly 69% occurring once and the leading ten covering approximately 19%. This CDR3 has 14 residues. Germline-derived CDR1 and CDR2 are LNHDA and SQIVND (reference sequence). The germline V and J ends were trimmed by 5 bases and 6 bases, with 16 bases remaining between them. This clone was recorded only once. This chain links TRBV19 with TRBJ1-1; TRBD1 is a possible D gene (5 bases). The sample was CD8+ T cells sorted from blood (inferred from file names), taken from a patient given nivolumab and ipilimumab in sequence. The sequence was obtained from a human donor with melanoma. The CDR3, as DNA: TGTGCCAGTAGTCCCCTGGCTGGGGGGGCTGAAGCTTTCTTT. Amino acids: CASSPLAGGAEAFF.